This T cell receptor (beta chain) stems from a study of early T cells in non-severe SARS-CoV-2 infection. The CDR3 spans 16 residues. Germline loops: CDR1 MDHEN, CDR2 SYDVKM. Trimming cost V 5 bases and J 2 bases, with 18 bases left between them. This clonotype was found a few times. Its antigen is not known. General study findings and limits: VDJdb-based annotation leaned toward anti-spike CD8 responses and missed private and CD4 specificities.

Via MiXCR, TCRdb re-called the 5' RACE reads, giving one row per CDR3 protein. The sample contains more than 45,000 distinct CDR3 sequences, approximately 7.7% of which appear only once. Sequencing was carried out using whole blood. The receptor was isolated from an adult who was a healthcare worker with PCR-confirmed SARS-CoV-2 infection or an uninfected control (not recorded which). The chain employs TRBV28 and TRBJ1-1, with D tentatively TRBD1 (5 bases). CDR3 protein: CASSLKTGAVNTEAFF. CDR3 sequence (DNA): TGTGCCAGCAGTCTTAAGACCGGGGCGGTCAACACTGAAGCTTTCTTT.